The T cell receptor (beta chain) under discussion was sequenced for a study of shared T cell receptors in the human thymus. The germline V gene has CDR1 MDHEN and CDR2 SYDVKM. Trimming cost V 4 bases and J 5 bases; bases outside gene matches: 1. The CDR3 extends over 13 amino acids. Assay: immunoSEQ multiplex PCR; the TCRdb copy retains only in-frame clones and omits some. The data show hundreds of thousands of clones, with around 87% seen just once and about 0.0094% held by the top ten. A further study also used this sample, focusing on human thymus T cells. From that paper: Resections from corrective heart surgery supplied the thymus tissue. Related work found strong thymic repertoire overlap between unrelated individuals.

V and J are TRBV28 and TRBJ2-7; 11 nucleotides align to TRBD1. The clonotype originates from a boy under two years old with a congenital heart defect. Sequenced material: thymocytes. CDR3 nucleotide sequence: TGTGCCAGCAGTTGGACAGGGGGCGACGAGCAGTACTTC. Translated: CASSWTGGDEQYF.